The sequence of this T cell receptor beta chain was determined in a study of cytomegalovirus exposure and HLA in healthy donors. Background on the study: A subsequent analysis stated that the approximately 110 validation repertoires were run on the same platform as the 650 to 850 first-cohort repertoires.

The CDR3 is 16 residues long. V shed 1 base and J shed 5 bases, with 14 bases lying between them. From germline, CDR1 is SGHAT and CDR2 FQNNGV. TCRdb's copy holds only in-frame clones and misses some; the assay was immunoSEQ multiplex PCR. The sample consists of 55,000 to 80,000 clones, 95% of them appearing once. In the case of this clone: What it binds is unknown.

General study findings and limits: Most TCRs appeared rarely, but some public TCRs recurred in many donors.

Sequencing used PBMCs. The chain has TRBV11-2 and TRBJ2-2; D not certain. This TCR was recovered from a woman aged 18-29 years in good health and CMV-seropositive. The CDR3: CASSLVTPARTGELFF. As DNA, the CDR3 is TGTGCCAGCAGCTTAGTAACGCCGGCGAGGACCGGGGAGCTGTTTTTT.